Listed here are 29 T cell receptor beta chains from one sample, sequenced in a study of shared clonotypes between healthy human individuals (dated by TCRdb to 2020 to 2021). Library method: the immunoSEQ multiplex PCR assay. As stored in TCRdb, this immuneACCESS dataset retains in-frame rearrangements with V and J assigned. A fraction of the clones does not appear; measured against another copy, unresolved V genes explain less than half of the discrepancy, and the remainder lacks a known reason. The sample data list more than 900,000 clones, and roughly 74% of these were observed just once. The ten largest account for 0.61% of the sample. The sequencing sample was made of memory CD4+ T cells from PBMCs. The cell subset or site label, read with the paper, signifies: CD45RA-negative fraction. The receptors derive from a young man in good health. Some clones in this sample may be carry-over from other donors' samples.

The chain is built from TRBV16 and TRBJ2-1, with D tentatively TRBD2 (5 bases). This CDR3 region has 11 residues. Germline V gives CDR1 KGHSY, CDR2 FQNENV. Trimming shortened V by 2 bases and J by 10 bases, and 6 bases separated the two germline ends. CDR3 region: CASSQGSEQFF. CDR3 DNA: TGTGCCAGCAGCCAAGGGAGCGAGCAGTTCTTC.

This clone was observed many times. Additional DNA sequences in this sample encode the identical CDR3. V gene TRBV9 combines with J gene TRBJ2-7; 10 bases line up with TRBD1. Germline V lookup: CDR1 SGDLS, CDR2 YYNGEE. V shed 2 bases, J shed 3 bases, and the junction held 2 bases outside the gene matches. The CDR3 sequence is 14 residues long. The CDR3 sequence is CASSVGDRGYEQYF. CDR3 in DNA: TGTGCCAGCAGCGTCGGGGACAGGGGCTACGAGCAGTACTTC.

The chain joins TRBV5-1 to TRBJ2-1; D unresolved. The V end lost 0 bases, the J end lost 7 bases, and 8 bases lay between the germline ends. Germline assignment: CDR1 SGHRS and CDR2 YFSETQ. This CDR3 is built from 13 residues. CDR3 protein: CASSLEGLNEQFF. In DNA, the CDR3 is TGCGCCAGCAGCTTGGAAGGGCTAAATGAGCAGTTCTTC. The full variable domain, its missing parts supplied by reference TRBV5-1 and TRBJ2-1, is KAGVTQTPRYLIKTRGQQVTLSCSPISGHRSVSWYQQTPGQGLQFLFEYFSETQRNKGNFPGRFSGRQFSNSRSEMNVSTLELGDSALYLCASSLEGLNEQFFGPGTRLTVL.

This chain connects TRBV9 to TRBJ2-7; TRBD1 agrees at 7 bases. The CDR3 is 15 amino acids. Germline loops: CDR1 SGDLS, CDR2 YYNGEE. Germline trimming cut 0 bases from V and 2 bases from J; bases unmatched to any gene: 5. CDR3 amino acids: CASSVAGQETYEQYF. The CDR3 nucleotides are TGTGCCAGCAGCGTAGCCGGACAGGAGACCTACGAGCAGTACTTC.

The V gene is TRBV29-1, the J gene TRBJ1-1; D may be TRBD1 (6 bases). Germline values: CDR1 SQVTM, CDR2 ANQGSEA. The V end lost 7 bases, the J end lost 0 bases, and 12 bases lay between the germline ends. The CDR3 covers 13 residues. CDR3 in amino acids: CSGATGMNTEAFF. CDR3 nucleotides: TGCAGCGGCGCTACAGGGATGAACACTGAAGCTTTCTTT.

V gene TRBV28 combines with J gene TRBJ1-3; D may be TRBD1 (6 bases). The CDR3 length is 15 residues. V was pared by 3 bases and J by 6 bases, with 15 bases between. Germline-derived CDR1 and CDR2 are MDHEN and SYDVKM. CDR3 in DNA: TGTGCCAGCAGTTTCAGCGGGGGCCGAAAAAACACCATATATTTT. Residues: CASSFSGGRKNTIYF.

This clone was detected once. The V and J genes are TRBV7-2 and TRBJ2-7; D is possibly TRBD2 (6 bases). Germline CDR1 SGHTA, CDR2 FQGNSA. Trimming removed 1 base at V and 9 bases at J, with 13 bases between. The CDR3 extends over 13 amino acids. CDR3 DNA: TGTGCCAGCAGCTTAGAGGAGGGAAGCTTGCAGTACTTC. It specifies CASSLEEGSLQYF.

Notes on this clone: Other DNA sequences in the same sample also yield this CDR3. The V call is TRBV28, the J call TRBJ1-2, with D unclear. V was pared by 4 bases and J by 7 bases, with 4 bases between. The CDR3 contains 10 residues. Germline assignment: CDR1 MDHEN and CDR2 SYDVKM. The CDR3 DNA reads TGTGCCAGCAGTTCTACTGGCTACACCTTC. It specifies CASSSTGYTF.

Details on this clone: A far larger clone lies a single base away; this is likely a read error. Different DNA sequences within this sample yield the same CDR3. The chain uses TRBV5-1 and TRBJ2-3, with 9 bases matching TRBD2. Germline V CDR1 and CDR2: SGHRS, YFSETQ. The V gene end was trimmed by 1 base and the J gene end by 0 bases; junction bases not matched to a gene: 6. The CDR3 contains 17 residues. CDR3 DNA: TGCGCCAGCAGCTTGCAGGCTAGCGGGACCAGCACAGATACGCAGTATTTT. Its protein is CASSLQASGTSTDTQYF. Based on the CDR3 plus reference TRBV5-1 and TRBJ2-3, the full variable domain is KAGVTQTPRYLIKTRGQQVTLSCSPISGHRSVSWYQQTPGQGLQFLFEYFSETQRNKGNFPGRFSGRQFSNSRSEMNVSTLELGDSALYLCASSLQASGTSTDTQYFGPGTRLTVL.

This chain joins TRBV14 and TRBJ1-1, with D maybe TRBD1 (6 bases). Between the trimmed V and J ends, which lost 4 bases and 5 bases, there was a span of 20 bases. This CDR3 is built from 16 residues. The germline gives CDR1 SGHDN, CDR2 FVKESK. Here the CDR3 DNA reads TGTGCCAGCAGCCGGGGAAGATACAGGGATACGACTGAAGCTTTCTTT. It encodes CASSRGRYRDTTEAFF.

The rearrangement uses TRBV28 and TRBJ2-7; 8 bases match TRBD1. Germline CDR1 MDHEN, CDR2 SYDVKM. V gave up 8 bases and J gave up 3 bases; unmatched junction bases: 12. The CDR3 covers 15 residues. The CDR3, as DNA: TGTGCCAGCTCCTCCCCCAGGGGGCTCCACTACGAGCAGTACTTC. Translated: CASSSPRGLHYEQYF.

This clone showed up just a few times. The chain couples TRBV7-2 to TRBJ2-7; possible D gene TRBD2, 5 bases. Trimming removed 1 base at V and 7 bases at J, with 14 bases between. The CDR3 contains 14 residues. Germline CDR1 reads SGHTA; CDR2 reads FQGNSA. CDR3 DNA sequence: TGTGCCAGCAGCTTAGAGGTGGGAGCGAGAGAGCAGTACTTC. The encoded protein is CASSLEVGAREQYF.

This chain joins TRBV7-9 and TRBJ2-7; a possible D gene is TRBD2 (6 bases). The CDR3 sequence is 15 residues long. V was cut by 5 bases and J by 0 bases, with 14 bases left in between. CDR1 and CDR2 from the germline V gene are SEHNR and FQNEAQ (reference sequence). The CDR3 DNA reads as TGTGCCAGCAGCCCCGGGACTGTAAACTCCTACGAGCAGTACTTC. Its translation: CASSPGTVNSYEQYF.

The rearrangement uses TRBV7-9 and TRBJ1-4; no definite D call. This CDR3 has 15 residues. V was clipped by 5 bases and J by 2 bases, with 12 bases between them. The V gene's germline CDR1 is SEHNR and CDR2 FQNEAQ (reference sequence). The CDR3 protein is CASSRAGSTNEKLFF. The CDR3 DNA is TGTGCCAGCAGCCGGGCGGGCAGTACTAATGAAAAACTGTTTTTT.

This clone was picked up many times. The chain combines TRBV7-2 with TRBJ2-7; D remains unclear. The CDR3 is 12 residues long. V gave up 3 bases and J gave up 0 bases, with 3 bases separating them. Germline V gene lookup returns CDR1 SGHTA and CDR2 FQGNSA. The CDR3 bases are TGTGCCAGCAGCTTCAACTCCTACGAGCAGTACTTC. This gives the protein CASSFNSYEQYF.

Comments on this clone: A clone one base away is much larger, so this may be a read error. The CDR3: CASMPGMNTEALF. CDR3 coding DNA: TGCGCCAGCATGCCGGGGATGAACACTGAAGCTCTCTTT. This sequence joins TRBV5-1 and TRBJ1-1; D uncertain. This CDR3 spans 13 amino acids. CDR1 is SGHRS, CDR2 YFSETQ, per germline.

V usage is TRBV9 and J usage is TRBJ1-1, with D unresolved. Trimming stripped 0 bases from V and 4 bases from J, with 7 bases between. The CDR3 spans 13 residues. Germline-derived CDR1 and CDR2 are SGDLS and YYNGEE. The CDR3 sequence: CASSVDLRTEAFF. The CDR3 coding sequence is TGTGCCAGCAGCGTAGATCTTCGCACTGAAGCTTTCTTT. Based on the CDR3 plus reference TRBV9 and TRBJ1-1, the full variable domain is DSGVTQTPKHLITATGQRVTLRCSPRSGDLSVYWYQQSLDQGLQFLIQYYNGEERAKGNILERFSAQQFPDLHSELNLSSLELGDSALYFCASSVDLRTEAFFGQGTRLTVV.

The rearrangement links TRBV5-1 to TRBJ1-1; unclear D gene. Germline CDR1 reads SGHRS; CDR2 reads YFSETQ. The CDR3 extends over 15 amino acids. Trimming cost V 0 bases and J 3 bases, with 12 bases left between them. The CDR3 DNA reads TGCGCCAGCAGCTTGGGTAGGGTTTTGGACACTGAAGCTTTCTTT. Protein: CASSLGRVLDTEAFF.

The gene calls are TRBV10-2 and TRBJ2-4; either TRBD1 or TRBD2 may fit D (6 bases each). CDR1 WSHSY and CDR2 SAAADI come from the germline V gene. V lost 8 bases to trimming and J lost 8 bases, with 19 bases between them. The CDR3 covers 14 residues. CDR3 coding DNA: TGCGCCAGCGGGCCCGGGGGCCTCTGGGACATTCAGTACTTC. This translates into CASGPGGLWDIQYF.

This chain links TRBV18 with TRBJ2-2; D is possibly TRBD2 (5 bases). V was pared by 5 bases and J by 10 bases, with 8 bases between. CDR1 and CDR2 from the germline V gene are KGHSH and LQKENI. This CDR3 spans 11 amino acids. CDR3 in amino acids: CASSAAAELFF. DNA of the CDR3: TGTGCCAGCTCAGCAGCGGCGGAGCTGTTTTTT.

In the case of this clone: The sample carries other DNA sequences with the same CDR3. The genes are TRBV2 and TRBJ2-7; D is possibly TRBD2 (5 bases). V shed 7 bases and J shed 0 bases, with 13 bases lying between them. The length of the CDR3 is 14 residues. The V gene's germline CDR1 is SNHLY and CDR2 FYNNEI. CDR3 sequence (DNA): TGTGCCAGCACCATAGGAGGTTCCTCCTACGAGCAGTACTTC. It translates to CASTIGGSSYEQYF.

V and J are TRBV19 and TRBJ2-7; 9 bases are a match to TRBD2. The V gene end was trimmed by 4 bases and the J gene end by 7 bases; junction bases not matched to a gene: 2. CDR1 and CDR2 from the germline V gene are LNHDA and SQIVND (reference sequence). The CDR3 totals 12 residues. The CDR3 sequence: CASSRGLAEQYF. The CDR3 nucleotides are TGTGCCAGTAGTAGGGGACTAGCTGAGCAGTACTTC. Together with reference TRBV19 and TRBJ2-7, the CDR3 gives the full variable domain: DGGITQSPKYLFRKEGQNVTLSCEQNLNHDAMYWYRQDPGQGLRLIYYSQIVNDFQKGDIAEGYSVSREKKESFPLTVTSAQKNPTAFYLCASSRGLAEQYFGPGTRLTVT.

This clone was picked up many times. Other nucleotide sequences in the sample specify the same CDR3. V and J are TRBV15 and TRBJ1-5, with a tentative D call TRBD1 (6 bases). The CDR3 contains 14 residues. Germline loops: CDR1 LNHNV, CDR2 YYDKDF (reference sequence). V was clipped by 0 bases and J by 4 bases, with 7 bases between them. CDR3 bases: TGTGCCACCAGCAGAGACAGGGGTAATCAGCCCCAGCATTTT. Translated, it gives CATSRDRGNQPQHF.

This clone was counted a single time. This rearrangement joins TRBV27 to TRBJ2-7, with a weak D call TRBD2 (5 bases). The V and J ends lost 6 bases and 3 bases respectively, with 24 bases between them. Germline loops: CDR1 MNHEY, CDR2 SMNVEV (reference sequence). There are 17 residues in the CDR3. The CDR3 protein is CASRKRPDGMHFYEQYF. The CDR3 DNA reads TGTGCCAGCAGGAAGCGACCCGACGGGATGCACTTCTACGAGCAGTACTTC.

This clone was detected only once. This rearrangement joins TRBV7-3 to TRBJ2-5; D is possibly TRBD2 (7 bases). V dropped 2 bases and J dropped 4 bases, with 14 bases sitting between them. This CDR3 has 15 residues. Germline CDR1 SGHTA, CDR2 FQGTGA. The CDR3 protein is CASSLLAGASETQYF. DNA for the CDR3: TGTGCCAGCAGCTTATTGGCGGGGGCATCAGAGACCCAGTACTTC. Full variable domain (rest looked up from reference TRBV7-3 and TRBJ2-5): GAGVSQTPSNKVTEKGKYVELRCDPISGHTALYWYRQSLGQGPEFLIYFQGTGAADDSGLPNDRFFAVRPEGSVSTLKIQRTERGDSAVYLCASSLLAGASETQYFGPGTRLLVL.

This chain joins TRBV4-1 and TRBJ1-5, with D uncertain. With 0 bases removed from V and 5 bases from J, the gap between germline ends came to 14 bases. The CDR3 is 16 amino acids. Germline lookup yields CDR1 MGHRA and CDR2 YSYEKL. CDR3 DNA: TGCGCCAGCAGCCAAGATCAAGGGCAGATGTATCAGCCCCAGCATTTT. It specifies CASSQDQGQMYQPQHF.

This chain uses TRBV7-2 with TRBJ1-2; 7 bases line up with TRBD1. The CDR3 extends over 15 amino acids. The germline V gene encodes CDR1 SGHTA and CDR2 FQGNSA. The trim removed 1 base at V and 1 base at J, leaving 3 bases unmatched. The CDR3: CASSLGQGVNYGYTF. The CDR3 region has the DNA TGTGCCAGCAGCTTAGGACAGGGTGTTAACTATGGCTACACCTTC.

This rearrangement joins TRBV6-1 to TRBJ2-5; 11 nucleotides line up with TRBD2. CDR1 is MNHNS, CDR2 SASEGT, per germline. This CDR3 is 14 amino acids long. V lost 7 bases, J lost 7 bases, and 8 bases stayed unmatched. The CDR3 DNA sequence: TGTGCCAGCAAAGGGGTAGCGGGAGGGGGGACCCAGTACTTC. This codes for CASKGVAGGGTQYF.

CDR3 region: CASSLYPGTDTQYF. DNA for the CDR3: TGCGCCAGCAGCTTGTACCCAGGCACAGATACGCAGTATTTT. This chain links TRBV5-1 with TRBJ2-3, with D unclear. Germline CDR1 is SGHRS and CDR2 is YFSETQ. The CDR3 sequence is 14 residues long. The V end was cut by 1 base, the J end by 1 base, with 7 bases between.